This record covers a single T cell receptor (beta chain). In its sample, this clonotype was seen many times. Its antigen target is currently unknown. Base quality data are lacking; no much larger clone is found one base away. These data come from a study of identical twins (dated by TCRdb to 2016 to 2017). Study-level background: To test whether fetal clonotypes persist, this study deep-sequenced TCR alpha and beta repertoires from monozygotic twins, from unrelated adults of various ages, and from cord blood. Replicate twin experiments were performed at different times using different library preparation protocols to rule out contamination. Beyond this particular receptor, the publication reports: Invariant T cells such as MAIT and iNKT could partly confound zero-insertion analyses, though diverse VJ usage argued against this for most clonotypes. In beta out-of-frame sequences, excess twin sharing was weaker, because having fewer shared sequences lowered the signal-to-noise ratio. Compared with coincidental sharing between unrelated individuals, out-of-frame TCR alpha sequences shared between twins had an excess of sequences with low generation probability. Out-of-frame TCR alpha sharing in monozygotic twins was systematically underestimated by recombination models, whereas sharing between unrelated individuals was in agreement with the recombination models. Because the same donors could not be followed over many years, conclusions were based on cross-sectional statistical analysis. Abundant cord blood beta clonotypes carried fewer insertions; young adult naive repertoires showed a weaker similar trend, while memory repertoires showed none.

All donors were healthy Caucasians. The twin cohort comprised three pairs of female monozygotic twins, all aged roughly 18 to 29 years. CD4+ and CD8+ T cell populations were isolated with positive isolation kits from Invitrogen. The library was made by 5' RACE. Sequencing was performed on an Illumina HiSeq 2000. Template switching added a universal primer binding site, and the final cDNA carried a unique molecular identifier that allowed TCR cDNA molecules to be counted accurately. First-strand cDNA for TCR alpha and beta chains was synthesized from specific primers in the conserved constant-segment region. Each cDNA library was double barcoded, with a SMART-Mk sample barcode plus Illumina barcodes, to control for contamination. TruSeq adapter sequences, together with Illumina sample barcodes, were added in two successive PCR steps. The TCR alpha and beta cDNA libraries were sequenced on the Illumina HiSeq platform using custom primers. The authors' pipeline ran thus. Unique molecular identifiers were extracted from raw reads with MiGEC, and CDR3 positions were determined with MiXCR. For each individual, recombination models were inferred using an EM algorithm with the repgenHMM and IGoR tools. The tcR package in R was used for shared clonotype analysis, with sharing normalized by the product of cloneset sizes. Out-of-frame nonproductive sequences were analyzed to study raw recombination free of thymic and clonal selection effects. TCRdb itself trimmed the public reads at Q25 with fastp, ran MiXCR and retained productive beta chains. Each entry merges the rows of one CDR3 protein and shows their most common DNA and genes. The V and J calls, along with clone size, are taken from TCRdb and not from the paper's own processing. This sample lists a few hundred thousand distinct CDR3 sequences; about 8.3% were detected once. The top ten clones comprise 3% of the sample.

Between the V and J ends, shortened by 2 bases and 2 bases respectively, the junction contains 8 bases. Taken from the germline V gene, the CDR1 and CDR2 loops are SGHAT and FQNNGV. Spanning cysteine to phenylalanine, the CDR3 consists of 14 amino acids. Of the read, only the CDR3 DNA is kept; its 42 bases are in frame from base 1. These data also formed part of another study, on yellow fever vaccine responses in identical twins. As the second study states: The authors reported that the T cell response to vaccination in identical twins appeared partly convergent and partly personalized. In identical twins, the study followed T cell clones that responded to the vaccine with precision.

The TCR comes from a woman under 30 in good health. Sequences were obtained from CD8+ T cells sorted from blood. The rearrangement combines TRBV11-2 with TRBJ2-3, with no reliable assignment of the D segment. CDR3 loop: CASSLRPNTDTQYF. Here is the DNA: TGTGCCAGCAGCTTAAGGCCGAACACAGATACGCAGTATTTT.